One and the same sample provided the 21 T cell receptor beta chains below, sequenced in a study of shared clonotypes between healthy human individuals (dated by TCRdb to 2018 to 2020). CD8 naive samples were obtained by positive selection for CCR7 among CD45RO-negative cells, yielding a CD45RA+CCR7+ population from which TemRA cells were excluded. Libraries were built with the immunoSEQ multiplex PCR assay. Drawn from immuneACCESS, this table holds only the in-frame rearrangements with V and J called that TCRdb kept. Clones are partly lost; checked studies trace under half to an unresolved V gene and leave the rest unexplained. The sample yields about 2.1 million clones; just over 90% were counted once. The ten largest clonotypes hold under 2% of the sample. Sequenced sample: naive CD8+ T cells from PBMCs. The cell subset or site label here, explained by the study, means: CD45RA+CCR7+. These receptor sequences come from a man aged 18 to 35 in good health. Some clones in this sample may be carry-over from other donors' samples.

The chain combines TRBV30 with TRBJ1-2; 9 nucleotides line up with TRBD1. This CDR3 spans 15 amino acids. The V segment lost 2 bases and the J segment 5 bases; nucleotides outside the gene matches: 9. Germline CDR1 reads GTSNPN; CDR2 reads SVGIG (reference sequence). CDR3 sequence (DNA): TGTGCCTGGAGTCGACAGGGGGACCATTTTTATGGCTACACCTTC. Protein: CAWSRQGDHFYGYTF.

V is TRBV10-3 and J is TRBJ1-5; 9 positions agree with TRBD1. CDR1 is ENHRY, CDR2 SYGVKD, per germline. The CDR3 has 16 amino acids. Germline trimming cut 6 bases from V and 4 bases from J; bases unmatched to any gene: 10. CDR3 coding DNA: TGTGCCATCAGCGACCCCGGGACAGGGAAAAATCAGCCCCAGCATTTT. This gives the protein CAISDPGTGKNQPQHF.

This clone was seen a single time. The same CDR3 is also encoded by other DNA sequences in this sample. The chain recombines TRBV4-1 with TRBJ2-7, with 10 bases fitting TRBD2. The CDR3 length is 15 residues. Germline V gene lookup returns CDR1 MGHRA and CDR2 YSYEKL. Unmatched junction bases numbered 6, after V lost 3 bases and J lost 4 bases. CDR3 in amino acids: CASSQAASGSYEQYF. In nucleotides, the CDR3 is TGCGCCAGCAGCCAGGCGGCTAGCGGGAGTTACGAGCAGTACTTC.

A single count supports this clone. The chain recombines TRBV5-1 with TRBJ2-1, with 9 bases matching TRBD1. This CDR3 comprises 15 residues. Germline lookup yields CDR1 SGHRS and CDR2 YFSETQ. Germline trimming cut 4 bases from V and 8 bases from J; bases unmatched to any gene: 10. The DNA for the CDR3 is TGCGCCAGCAGCAAATGGACAGGGGATCTATATGAGCAGTTCTTC. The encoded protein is CASSKWTGDLYEQFF.

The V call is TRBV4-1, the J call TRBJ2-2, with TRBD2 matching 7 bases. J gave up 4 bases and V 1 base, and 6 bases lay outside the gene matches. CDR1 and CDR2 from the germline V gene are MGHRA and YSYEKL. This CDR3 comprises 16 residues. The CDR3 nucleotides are TGCGCCAGCAGCCAAGGCCCTCTAGCGGCCACCGGGGAGCTGTTTTTT. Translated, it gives CASSQGPLAATGELFF.

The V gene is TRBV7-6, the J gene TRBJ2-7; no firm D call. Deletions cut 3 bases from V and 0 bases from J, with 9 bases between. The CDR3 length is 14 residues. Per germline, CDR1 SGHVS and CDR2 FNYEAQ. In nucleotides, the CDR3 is TGTGCCAGCAGCTTGGACGGAACCTCCTACGAGCAGTACTTC. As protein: CASSLDGTSYEQYF.

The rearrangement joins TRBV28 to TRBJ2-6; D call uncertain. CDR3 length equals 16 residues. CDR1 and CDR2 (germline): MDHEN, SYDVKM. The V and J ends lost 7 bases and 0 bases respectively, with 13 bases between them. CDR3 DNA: TGTGCCAGCAAAACGGACCGCGACTCTGGGGCCAACGTCCTGACTTTC. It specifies CASKTDRDSGANVLTF.

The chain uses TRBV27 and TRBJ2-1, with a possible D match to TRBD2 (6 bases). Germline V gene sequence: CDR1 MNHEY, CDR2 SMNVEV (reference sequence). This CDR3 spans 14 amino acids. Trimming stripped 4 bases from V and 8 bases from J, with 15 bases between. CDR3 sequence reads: CASSYSGFGDEQFF. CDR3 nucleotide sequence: TGTGCCAGCAGTTATAGCGGTTTTGGGGATGAGCAGTTCTTC.

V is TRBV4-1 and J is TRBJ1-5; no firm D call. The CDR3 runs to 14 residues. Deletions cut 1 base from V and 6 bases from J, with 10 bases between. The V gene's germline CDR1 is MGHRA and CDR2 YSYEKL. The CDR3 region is CASSQGAIGQPQHF. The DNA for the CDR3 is TGCGCCAGCAGCCAAGGGGCAATAGGTCAGCCCCAGCATTTT.

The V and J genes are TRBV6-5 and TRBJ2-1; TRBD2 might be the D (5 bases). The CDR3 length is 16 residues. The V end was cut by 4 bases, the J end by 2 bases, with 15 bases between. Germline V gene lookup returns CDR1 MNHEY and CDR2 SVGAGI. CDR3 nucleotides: TGTGCCAGCAGTTTCACTAGGACTGGAGCCTACAATGAGCAGTTCTTC. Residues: CASSFTRTGAYNEQFF.

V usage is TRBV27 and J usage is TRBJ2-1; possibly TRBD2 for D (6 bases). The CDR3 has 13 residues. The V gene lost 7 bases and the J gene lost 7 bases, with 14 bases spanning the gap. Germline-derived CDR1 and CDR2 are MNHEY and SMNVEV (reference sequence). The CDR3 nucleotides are TGTGCCAGCACCCGGGAGAATGTGAATGAGCAGTTCTTC. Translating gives CASTRENVNEQFF.

The CDR3 loop is CASSSFGDPGANVLTF. DNA of the CDR3: TGTGCCAGCAGCTCCTTCGGGGACCCTGGGGCCAACGTCCTGACTTTC. The rearrangement links TRBV7-3 to TRBJ2-6; D is possibly TRBD1 or TRBD2 (5 bases each). CDR1 is SGHTA, CDR2 FQGTGA, per germline. Trimming left V 4 bases short and J 2 bases short, with 12 bases between. The CDR3 length is 16 residues.

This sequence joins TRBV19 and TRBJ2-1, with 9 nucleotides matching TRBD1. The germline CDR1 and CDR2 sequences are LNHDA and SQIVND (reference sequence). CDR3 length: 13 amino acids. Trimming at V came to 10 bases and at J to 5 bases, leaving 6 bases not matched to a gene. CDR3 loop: CAKTGGIDNEQFF. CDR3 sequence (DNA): TGTGCCAAAACAGGGGGCATCGACAATGAGCAGTTCTTC.

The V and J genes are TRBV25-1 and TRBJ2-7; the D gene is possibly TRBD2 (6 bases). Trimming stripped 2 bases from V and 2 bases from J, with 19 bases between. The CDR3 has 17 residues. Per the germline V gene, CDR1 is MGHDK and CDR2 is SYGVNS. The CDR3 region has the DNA TGTGCCAGCAGTGAAGGTTCGGTGACTAGAACCCCCTACGAGCAGTACTTC. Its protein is CASSEGSVTRTPYEQYF.

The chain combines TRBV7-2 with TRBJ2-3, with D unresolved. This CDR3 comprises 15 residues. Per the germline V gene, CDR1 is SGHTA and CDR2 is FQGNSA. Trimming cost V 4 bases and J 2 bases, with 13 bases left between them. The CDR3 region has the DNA TGTGCCAGCAGCTATTTTACGACTCTCACAGATACGCAGTATTTT. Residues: CASSYFTTLTDTQYF.

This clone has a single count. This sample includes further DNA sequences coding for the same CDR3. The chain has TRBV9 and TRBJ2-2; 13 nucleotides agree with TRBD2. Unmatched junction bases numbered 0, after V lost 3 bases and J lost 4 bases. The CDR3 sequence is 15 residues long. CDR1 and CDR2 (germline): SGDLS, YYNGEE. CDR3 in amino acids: CASSGLAGGTGELFF. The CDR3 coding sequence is TGTGCCAGCAGCGGACTAGCGGGAGGCACCGGGGAGCTGTTTTTT. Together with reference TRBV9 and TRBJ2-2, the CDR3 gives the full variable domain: DSGVTQTPKHLITATGQRVTLRCSPRSGDLSVYWYQQSLDQGLQFLIQYYNGEERAKGNILERFSAQQFPDLHSELNLSSLELGDSALYFCASSGLAGGTGELFFGEGSRLTVL.

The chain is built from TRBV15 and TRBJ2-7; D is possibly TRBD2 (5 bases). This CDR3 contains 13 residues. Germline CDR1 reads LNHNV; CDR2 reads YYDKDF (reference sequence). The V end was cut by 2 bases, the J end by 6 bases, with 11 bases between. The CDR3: CATSRLSGGEQYF. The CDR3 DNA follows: TGTGCCACCAGCAGATTAAGCGGTGGCGAGCAGTACTTC.

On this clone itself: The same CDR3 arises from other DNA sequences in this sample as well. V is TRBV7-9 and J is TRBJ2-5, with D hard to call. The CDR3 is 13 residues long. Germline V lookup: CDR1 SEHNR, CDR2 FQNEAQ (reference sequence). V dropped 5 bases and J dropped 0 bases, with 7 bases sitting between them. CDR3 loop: CASSLPYQETQYF. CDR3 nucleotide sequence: TGTGCCAGCAGCCTCCCCTACCAAGAGACCCAGTACTTC.

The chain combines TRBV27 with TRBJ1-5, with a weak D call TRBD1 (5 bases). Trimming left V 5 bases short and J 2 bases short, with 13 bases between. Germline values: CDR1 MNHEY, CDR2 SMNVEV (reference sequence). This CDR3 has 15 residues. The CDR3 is CASSPLGAGNQPQHF. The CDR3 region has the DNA TGTGCCAGCAGTCCCCTCGGGGCCGGCAATCAGCCCCAGCATTTT.

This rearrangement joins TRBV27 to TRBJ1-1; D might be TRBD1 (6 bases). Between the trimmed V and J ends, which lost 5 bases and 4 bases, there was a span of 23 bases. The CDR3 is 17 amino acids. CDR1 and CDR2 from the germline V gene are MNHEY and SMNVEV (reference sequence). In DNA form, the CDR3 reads TGTGCCAGCAGTCCCTCCCCAACAGGGATCGTTGGCACTGAAGCTTTCTTT. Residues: CASSPSPTGIVGTEAFF.

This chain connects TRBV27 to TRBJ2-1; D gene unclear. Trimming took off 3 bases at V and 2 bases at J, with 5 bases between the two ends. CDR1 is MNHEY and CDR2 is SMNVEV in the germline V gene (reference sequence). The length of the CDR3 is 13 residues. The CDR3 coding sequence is TGTGCCAGCAGTTTTCAGACCTACAATGAGCAGTTCTTC. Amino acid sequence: CASSFQTYNEQFF.